This TCR beta chain comes out of a study of Graves' ophthalmopathy and Graves' hyperthyroidism. The germline gives CDR1 KGHDR, CDR2 SFDVKD. CDR3 length: 14 amino acids. RNA transcripts provided the template for amplifying TCR beta CDR3 regions. RT-PCR in the first round used HTBI primers; a second-round multiplex PCR followed. Each CDR3 protein is one row after TCRdb ran MiXCR on the multiplex PCR reads. The data hold about 740,000 distinct CDR3 sequences, with about 44% observed a single time. This clonotype was counted only a few times. The junction departs from the called germline gene at one end, perhaps through a read error.

The rearrangement joins TRBV24-1 to TRBJ1-5; D gene ambiguous. This clonotype originated in an adult man with Graves' ophthalmopathy. The sample taken for sequencing was peripheral blood. This chain's CDR3 is CASSFSGSNQPQHF. Here the CDR3 DNA reads TGTGCCAGCAGTTTCTCGGGAAGCAATCAGCCCCAGCATTTT.